The 3 T cell receptor beta chains given below trace back to one sample, sequenced in a study of human thymus T cells. Measured with immunoSEQ multiplex PCR; TCRdb has only the in-frame clones, and not every one. The sample includes tens of thousands of clones, 95% of them seen just once. Thymus tissue was removed during corrective cardiac surgery. The sequenced sample consisted of thymus tissue. These receptors all stem from a girl under two years old with a congenital heart defect but otherwise immunologically healthy.

The chain uses TRBV15 and TRBJ2-1; 7 bases are shared with TRBD1. Unmatched junction bases numbered 12, after V lost 1 base and J lost 3 bases. The CDR3 runs to 18 residues. Germline V gives CDR1 LNHNV, CDR2 YYDKDF (reference sequence). The CDR3 region has the DNA TGTGCCACCAGCAGAGGAGGGGTGGGAACAGGGGACTACAATGAGCAGTTCTTC. Residues: CATSRGGVGTGDYNEQFF.

The rearrangement links TRBV15 to TRBJ1-6; D unresolved. V lost 3 bases, J lost 8 bases, and 23 bases lay in between. CDR1 and CDR2 from the germline V gene are LNHNV and YYDKDF (reference sequence). This CDR3 has 18 amino acids. In DNA, the CDR3 is TGTGCCACCAGCAGCGAGTTTCGGTCTCAGCCGCCTGATTCACCCCTCCACTTT. It encodes CATSSEFRSQPPDSPLHF.

V and J are TRBV27 and TRBJ2-7; 11 positions match TRBD1. V gave up 4 bases and J gave up 4 bases; unmatched junction bases: 3. Germline CDR1 MNHEY, CDR2 SMNVEV (reference sequence). CDR3 size: 14 residues. CDR3: CASSSGTGGYEQYF. DNA for the CDR3: TGTGCCAGCAGTTCCGGGACAGGGGGATACGAGCAGTACTTC.